A selection of T cell receptor beta chains follows, all from one sample in a study of blood T cell repertoires in COVID-19. Using immunoSEQ multiplex PCR, the repertoire was profiled, and TCRdb retains in-frame clones only, with some absent. Among under 200,000 clones, 80% to 85% were seen once, and the ten largest hold about 2.7%. The specimen sequenced was peripheral blood. These receptors originate from a human donor with acute or convalescent COVID-19. The donor label of this sample is uncertain. Both conserved end residues are part of each CDR3. The D gene is left open where the match is weak. Not all rows give a size; the values are once, few, many and, for expanded clones, a class.

clone size: -; D gene: -; V gene: TRBV6-6; J gene: TRBJ2-1; CDR3 DNA: TGTGCCAGCAGTTACCGGGGGGCCGAAGGGAATGAGCAGTTCTTC; CDR3 protein: CASSYRGAEGNEQFF
clone size: -; D gene: TRBD2; V gene: TRBV11-1; J gene: TRBJ2-3; CDR3 DNA: TGTGCCAGCAGCTCTAGCGGGGGACTCACAGATACGCAGTATTTT; CDR3 protein: CASSSSGGLTDTQYF
clone size: -; D gene: -; V gene: TRBV5-6; J gene: TRBJ2-5; CDR3 DNA: TGTGCCAGCAGCCCCAGGGCGCAAGAGACCCAGTACTTC; CDR3 protein: CASSPRAQETQYF
clone size: -; D gene: -; V gene: TRBV4-1; J gene: TRBJ1-1; CDR3 DNA: TGCGCCAGCAGCCAAGACCCCGCGGGGGGAGCTTTCTTT; CDR3 protein: CASSQDPAGGAFF
clone size: few; D gene: TRBD1; V gene: TRBV7-9; J gene: TRBJ1-2; CDR3 DNA: TGTGCCAGCAGCCTTTTTGGGACAGGGGGTTTCTCTGGCTACACCTTC; CDR3 protein: CASSLFGTGGFSGYTF
clone size: -; D gene: TRBD1; V gene: TRBV11-2; J gene: TRBJ1-1; CDR3 DNA: TGTGCCAGCAAGGGTACAGGGGTCGACACTGAAGCTTTCTTT; CDR3 protein: CASKGTGVDTEAFF
clone size: -; D gene: -; V gene: TRBV2; J gene: TRBJ2-1; CDR3 DNA: TGTGCCAGCGGCGGGGCTCGGGGGAATGAGCAGTTCTTC; CDR3 protein: CASGGARGNEQFF
clone size: -; D gene: -; V gene: TRBV5-1; J gene: TRBJ2-3; CDR3 DNA: TGCGCCAGCAGCTTGGTGGCTCCCCGGAGAGATACGCAGTATTTT; CDR3 protein: CASSLVAPRRDTQYF
clone size: -; D gene: -; V gene: TRBV18; J gene: TRBJ1-6; CDR3 DNA: TGTGCCAGCTCACCTCTGGGGAGGACCTATAATTCACCCCTCCACTTT; CDR3 protein: CASSPLGRTYNSPLHF
clone size: -; D gene: -; V gene: TRBV6-5; J gene: TRBJ1-5; CDR3 DNA: TGTGCCAGCAACCGGGATAGCAATCAGCCCCAGCATTTT; CDR3 protein: CASNRDSNQPQHF
clone size: -; D gene: -; V gene: TRBV25-1; J gene: TRBJ2-7; CDR3 DNA: TGTGCCAGCAGTGACTACTATAGGACCTACGAGCAGTACTTC; CDR3 protein: CASSDYYRTYEQYF
clone size: -; D gene: -; V gene: TRBV11-2; J gene: TRBJ2-7; CDR3 DNA: TGTGCCAGCAGCTTGGGCAGGTTGGGTGGAGAGCAGTACTTC; CDR3 protein: CASSLGRLGGEQYF
clone size: once; D gene: TRBD2; V gene: TRBV11-2; J gene: TRBJ2-1; CDR3 DNA: TGTGCCAGCAGCTTAAAGGCTAGCGGGAGGGTCAATGAGCAGTTCTTC; CDR3 protein: CASSLKASGRVNEQFF
clone size: -; D gene: TRBD2; V gene: TRBV5-1; J gene: TRBJ2-1; CDR3 DNA: TGCGCCAGCAGCTTGGGATATAGCGGGAGCGCCTACAATGAGCAGTTCTTC; CDR3 protein: CASSLGYSGSAYNEQFF
clone size: -; D gene: TRBD2; V gene: TRBV28; J gene: TRBJ2-1; CDR3 DNA: TGTGCCAGCAGTCATGGACTAGCCGATGAGCAGTTCTTC; CDR3 protein: CASSHGLADEQFF
clone size: -; D gene: -; V gene: TRBV5-1; J gene: TRBJ1-1; CDR3 DNA: TGCGCCAGCAGCTTGGAAGTTCGGACTGAAGCTTTCTTT; CDR3 protein: CASSLEVRTEAFF
clone size: -; D gene: -; V gene: TRBV6-1; J gene: TRBJ1-4; CDR3 DNA: TGTGCCAGCAGTGAACTCAGGGCTGGTAATGAAAAACTGTTTTTT; CDR3 protein: CASSELRAGNEKLFF